A selection of T cell receptor beta chains follows, all from one sample in a study of somatic mutations in cytotoxic T cells in rheumatoid arthritis. Method: immunoSEQ multiplex PCR; TCRdb's copy keeps in-frame clones and lacks some. The profile covers 15,000 to 20,000 clones, with nearly 80% appearing a single time and around 21% taken by the ten largest. Source material: CD8+ T cells sorted from blood. These receptors all come from an adult with rheumatoid arthritis. The CDR3 runs from the conserved cysteine through the conserved F or W. D genes are given only for firm matches. The listing skips clone size in some rows; elsewhere it reads once, few, many or a size class.

NA 14 TRBJ2-7 NA TRBV18 CASSPKRVAYEQYF
NA 14 TRBJ2-7 NA TRBV2 CASSDGTHTYEQYF
NA 13 TRBJ1-5 NA TRBV27 CASSLSLGQPQHF
NA 14 TRBJ1-1 NA TRBV25-1 CASSEGQANTEAFF
NA 14 TRBJ2-7 NA TRBV5-4 CASSLRGPGYEQYF
once 15 TRBJ2-1 NA TRBV5-5 CASSLRGNSYNEQFF
NA 16 TRBJ1-5 NA TRBV25-1 CASSNSGYPSNQPQHF
NA 15 TRBJ1-4 TRBD1 TRBV7-8 CASSHKRGLNEKLFF
once 16 TRBJ2-5 TRBD2 TRBV7-9 CASSAGGAGGFETQYF
few 15 TRBJ2-7 TRBD2 TRBV11-2 CASSFYSGGPYEQYF
NA 13 TRBJ2-2 NA TRBV4-1 CASTWAPGGELFF
NA 18 TRBJ2-3 TRBD2 TRBV7-3 CASSLLGTSGSGADTQYF
NA 14 TRBJ2-3 NA TRBV7-3 CASSLTGETDTQYF
NA 16 TRBJ1-2 TRBD1 TRBV27 CASSFSGQGINYGYTF
NA 15 TRBJ2-2 NA TRBV25-1 CASSVEGWSTGELFF
NA 14 TRBJ1-6 NA TRBV2 CASCDSRYNSPLHF
NA 15 TRBJ2-7 NA TRBV27 CASSTRELSSYEQYF
NA 16 TRBJ2-1 TRBD1 TRBV7-2 CASSLGTGIMYNEQFF
NA 17 TRBJ2-3 NA TRBV10-3 CAISESTQGPTTDTQYF
NA 15 TRBJ2-1 TRBD2 TRBV5-4 CASSPGLANYNEQFF
NA 14 TRBJ1-1 NA TRBV29-1 CSVLVTGTGTEAFF
large 15 TRBJ1-2 TRBD1 TRBV15 CATYNDRASSKGYTF
few 16 TRBJ2-2 NA TRBV27 CASSPLGAPNTGELFF
NA 12 TRBJ1-1 NA TRBV13 CASSLGGVEAFF
NA 16 TRBJ2-3 NA TRBV4-2 CASSQAVTLPTDTQYF
few 13 TRBJ2-7 NA TRBV6-1 CASTGTSLYEQYF
NA 15 TRBJ1-2 NA TRBV9 CASSVRQVGGHGYTF